The next 2 T cell receptor beta chains were all read from a single sample in a study of blood T cell repertoires in COVID-19. Some clones are missing from TCRdb's copy, which holds only in-frame ones; the method was immunoSEQ multiplex PCR. The sample comprises more than 85,000 clones, around 75% of which are singletons, and approximately 4% rests with the top ten. Specimen: peripheral blood. The receptors shown here come from a woman aged 50 to 60 with acute or convalescent COVID-19.

This clone came up many times. The CDR3 loop is CARGKGQGAAEAFF. CDR3 nucleotides: TGTGCCAGGGGGAAGGGGCAGGGGGCTGCTGAAGCTTTCTTT. The chain links TRBV6-8 to TRBJ1-1, with TRBD1 matching 8 bases. Germline trimming cut 9 bases from V and 6 bases from J; bases unmatched to any gene: 12. Germline CDR1 reads MNHGY; CDR2 reads SAAAGT. The CDR3 loop spans 14 amino acids.

The chain employs TRBV9 and TRBJ2-7; the match to TRBD1 covers 10 bases. J was trimmed by 2 bases and V by 3 bases; bases with no gene match: 8. The CDR3 runs to 16 residues. Germline loops: CDR1 SGDLS, CDR2 YYNGEE. For the CDR3, the DNA is TGTGCCAGCAGCGCGGGAGGGGGACAGGGGACCTACGAGCAGTACTTC. Translation: CASSAGGGQGTYEQYF.